This TCR beta chain was sequenced during a study of spatial heterogeneity in lung cancer. This clonotype has at least ten counts. Its cognate antigen is unknown. The size of this beta chain means little, since it is a stray read in a library made for alpha chains. The CDR3 runs 14 residues. V was shortened by 3 bases and J by 5 bases, with 14 bases between the two germline ends. Study-level findings and limits: Tumor mutation count correlated with how many alpha and beta TCRs expanded intratumorally. Beta chains had 13% to 15% coverage of tumor T cells, and alpha chains had approximately 7%.

Time point denoted: sample taken at primary tumor resection. TCRdb recomputed calls from the 5' RACE reads with MiXCR, one row per CDR3 protein. The sample consists of 5,500 to 9,000 distinct CDR3 sequences, around 13% of them appearing once. The source of this sequence is a male donor with early-stage non-small cell lung cancer. The gene calls are TRBV12-3 or TRBV12-4 and TRBJ2-7, with D possibly matching TRBD1 (6 bases). Here the sequenced sample was lung tumor tissue, taken at surgery. CDR3 residues: CASSFADPGDEQYF. CDR3 nucleotide sequence: TGTGCCAGCAGTTTCGCGGACCCAGGGGACGAGCAGTACTTC.